The present entry profiles one TCR beta chain with its context. The germline gives CDR1 LNHDA, CDR2 SQIVND (reference sequence). The germline V and J ends were trimmed by 4 bases and 7 bases, with 13 bases remaining between them. The CDR3 runs to 13 residues. This sample was included in a study of glioma-infiltrating T cells after dendritic cell vaccination. For the study at large: Monocyte-derived dendritic cells, cultured 6 to 7 days with IL-4 and GM-CSF, were pulsed with autologous tumor lysate.

As to time point: after dendritic cell vaccination, including at tumor progression/relapse. Amplification used 60 V beta primers and 13 J beta primers. Profiled with immunoSEQ multiplex PCR; TCRdb holds only in-frame clones, not every one. The sample shows 65,000 to 80,000 clones, roughly 91% of them seen only once. The receptor comes from a human donor with glioblastoma. This rearrangement joins TRBV19 to TRBJ1-1; possible D gene TRBD1, 5 bases. The sample in question was blood, obtained after dendritic cell vaccination. In DNA, the CDR3 is TGTGCCAGTAGTACCCAGGGTGCGCTTGAAGCTTTCTTT. Amino acids: CASSTQGALEAFF.